This T cell receptor (beta chain) is drawn from a study of molecular identifiers for immune sequencing clone quantification. Study context: Sequencing covered four of five parts into which replicate RNA from around 20,000 or 100,000 naive CD8 cells was split.

Bulk TCR libraries used previously described methods and listed TCR primers. From the PCR reads, TCRdb called clonotypes with MiXCR, one entry per CDR3 protein. Of around 480,000 distinct CDR3 sequences listed, about 26% are singletons. This CDR3 is built from 20 residues. V was trimmed by 5 bases and J by 0 bases, leaving 26 bases between them. The specimen sequenced was naive CD8+ T cells from blood, with Jurkat cell RNA spiked in. Subset in this sample: FACS-sorted CD8+CD4-CCR7+CD45RA+ naive T cells. The chain links TRBV12-3 or TRBV12-4 to TRBJ2-1, with D perhaps matching TRBD2 (6 bases). The TCR comes from a human donor in good health. Some libraries in this study had Jurkat cell RNA spiked in. The CDR3 nucleotides are TGTGCCAGCAGTACCCCATCGCGGAGGGACTCTCCGAACTCCTACAATGAGCAGTTCTTC. Protein sequence: CASSTPSRRDSPNSYNEQFF.